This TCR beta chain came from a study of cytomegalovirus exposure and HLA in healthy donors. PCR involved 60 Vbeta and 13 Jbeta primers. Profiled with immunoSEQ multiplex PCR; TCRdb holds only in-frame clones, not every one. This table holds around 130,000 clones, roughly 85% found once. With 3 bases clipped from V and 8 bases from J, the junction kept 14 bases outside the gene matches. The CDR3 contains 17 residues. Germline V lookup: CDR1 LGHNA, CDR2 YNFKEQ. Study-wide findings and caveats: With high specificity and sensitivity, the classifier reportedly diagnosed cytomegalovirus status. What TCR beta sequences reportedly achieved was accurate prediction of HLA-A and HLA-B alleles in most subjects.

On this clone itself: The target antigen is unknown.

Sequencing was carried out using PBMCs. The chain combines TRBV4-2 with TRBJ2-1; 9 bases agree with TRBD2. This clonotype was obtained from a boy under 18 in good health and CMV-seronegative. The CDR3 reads CASSQVAGASIGHEQFF. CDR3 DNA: TGTGCCAGCAGCCAGGTAGCGGGAGCTAGTATAGGGCATGAGCAGTTCTTC.